This T cell receptor (beta chain) was sequenced in a study of CD8+ T cells in alopecia areata. Study results and limitations: It was less clear whether patients shared TCRs than it was in mice, possibly because of HLA.

The CDR3 extends over 14 amino acids. Trimming took 3 bases from V and 3 from J; bases not matched to a gene: 4. Germline CDR1 is MNHEY and CDR2 is SMNVEV (reference sequence). Following RNA extraction, reverse transcription yielded cDNA that acted as the sequencing template. Sequencing used immunoSEQ multiplex PCR; TCRdb keeps in-frame clones, though not all of them. The sample includes 90,000 to 100,000 clones, approximately 42% seen only once; the top ten take 1% to 1.5%. Points on this clone: The antigen remains unidentified.

Sequencing was done on a sample of CD4+ T cells sorted from blood. This chain connects TRBV27 to TRBJ1-2; 7 bases fit TRBD1. The receptor was isolated from a human donor with alopecia areata. CDR3 nucleotides: TGTGCCAGCAGTTTCTCGACAGGGTACTATGGCTACACCTTC. Its protein product is CASSFSTGYYGYTF.